Sequencing of this TCR beta chain was carried out in a study of blood T cell repertoires in COVID-19. Study context: T cells, B-cell-depleted T cells, or PBMCs supplied cDNA or gDNA.

Per the study methods: Using reference gene primer amplification, nucleated cell counts were estimated. The repertoire was sequenced with immunoSEQ multiplex PCR; TCRdb's copy has only in-frame clones and lacks some. V, J and clone size derive from that table, while D and trimming were established from the DNA sequence. The profile covers 150,000 to 200,000 clones, with around four fifths appearing a single time and less than 3.5% taken by the ten largest. The ends were cut back, 4 bases at V and 5 bases at J, with 14 bases in the middle. The CDR3 contains 14 residues. In germline, CDR1 is SEHNR, CDR2 FQNEAQ (reference sequence).

The source is a woman aged 55 to 70 with acute or convalescent COVID-19. The chain links TRBV7-9 to TRBJ2-5; a possible D gene is TRBD2 (6 bases). Source material: peripheral blood. CDR3 loop: CASSWGLMRETQYF. For the CDR3, the DNA is TGTGCCAGCAGCTGGGGACTTATGAGGGAGACCCAGTACTTC. The whole variable domain, filled in from reference TRBV7-9 and TRBJ2-5, reads DTGVSQNPRHKITKRGQNVTFRCDPISEHNRLYWYRQTLGQGPEFLTYFQNEAQLEKSRLLSDRFSAERPKGSFSTLEIQRTEQGDSAMYLCASSWGLMRETQYFGPGTRLLVL.